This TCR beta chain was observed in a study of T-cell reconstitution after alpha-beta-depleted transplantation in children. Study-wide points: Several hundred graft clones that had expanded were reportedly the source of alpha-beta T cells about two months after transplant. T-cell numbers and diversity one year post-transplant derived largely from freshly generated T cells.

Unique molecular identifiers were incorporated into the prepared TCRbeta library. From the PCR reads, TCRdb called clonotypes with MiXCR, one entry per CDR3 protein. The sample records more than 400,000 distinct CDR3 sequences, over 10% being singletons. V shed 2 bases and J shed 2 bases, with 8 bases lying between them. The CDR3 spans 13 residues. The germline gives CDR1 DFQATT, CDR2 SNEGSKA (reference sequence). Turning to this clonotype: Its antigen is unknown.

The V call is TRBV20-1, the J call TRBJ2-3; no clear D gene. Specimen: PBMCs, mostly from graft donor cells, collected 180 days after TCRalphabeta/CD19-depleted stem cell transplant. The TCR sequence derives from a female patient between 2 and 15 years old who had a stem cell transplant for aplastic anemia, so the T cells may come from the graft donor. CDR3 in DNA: TGCAGTGCTAGAAAGGTGGCCACAGATACGCAGTATTTT. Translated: CSARKVATDTQYF.